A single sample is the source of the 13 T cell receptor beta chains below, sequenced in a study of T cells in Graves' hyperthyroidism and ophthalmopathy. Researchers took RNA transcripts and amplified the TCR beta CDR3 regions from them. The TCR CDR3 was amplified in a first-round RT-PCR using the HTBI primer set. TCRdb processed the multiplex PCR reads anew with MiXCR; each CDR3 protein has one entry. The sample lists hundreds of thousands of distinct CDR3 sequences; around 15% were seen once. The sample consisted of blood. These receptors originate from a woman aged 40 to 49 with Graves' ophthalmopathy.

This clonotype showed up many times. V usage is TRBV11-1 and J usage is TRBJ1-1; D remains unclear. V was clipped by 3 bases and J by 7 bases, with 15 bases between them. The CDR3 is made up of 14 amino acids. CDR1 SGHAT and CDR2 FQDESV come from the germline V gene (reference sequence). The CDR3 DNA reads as TGTGCCAGCAGCTTCGGCCAGATGAAATATGAAGCTTTCTTT. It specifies CASSFGQMKYEAFF.

CDR3 amino acids: CASRGLGQMNTEAFF. The CDR3 DNA reads TGTGCCAGCAGGGGCCTGGGACAGATGAACACTGAAGCTTTCTTT. The V gene is TRBV6-1, the J gene TRBJ1-1; 7 nucleotides match TRBD1. Germline V gene lookup returns CDR1 MNHNS and CDR2 SASEGT. J gave up 0 bases and V 6 bases, and 7 bases lay outside the gene matches. This CDR3 region has 15 residues.

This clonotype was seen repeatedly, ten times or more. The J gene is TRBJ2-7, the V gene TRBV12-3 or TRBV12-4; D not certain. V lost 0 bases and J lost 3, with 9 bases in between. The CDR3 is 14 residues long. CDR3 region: CASSLAINLYEQYF. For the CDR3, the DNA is TGTGCCAGCAGTTTAGCTATAAATCTCTACGAGCAGTACTTC.

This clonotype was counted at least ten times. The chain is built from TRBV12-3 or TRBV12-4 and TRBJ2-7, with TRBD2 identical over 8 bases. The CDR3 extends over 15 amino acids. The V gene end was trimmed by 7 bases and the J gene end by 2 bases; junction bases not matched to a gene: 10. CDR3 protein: CASTSMLTSAYEQYF. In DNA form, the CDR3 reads TGTGCCAGCACCTCCATGCTGACTAGCGCCTACGAGCAGTACTTC.

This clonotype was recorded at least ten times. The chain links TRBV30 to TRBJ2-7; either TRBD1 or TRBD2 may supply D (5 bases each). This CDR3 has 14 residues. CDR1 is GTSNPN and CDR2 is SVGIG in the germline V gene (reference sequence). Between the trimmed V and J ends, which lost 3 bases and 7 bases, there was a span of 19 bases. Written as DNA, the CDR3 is TGTGCCTGGAGCGGGGACCTTTCGCGTAGGGAGCAGTACTTC. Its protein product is CAWSGDLSRREQYF.

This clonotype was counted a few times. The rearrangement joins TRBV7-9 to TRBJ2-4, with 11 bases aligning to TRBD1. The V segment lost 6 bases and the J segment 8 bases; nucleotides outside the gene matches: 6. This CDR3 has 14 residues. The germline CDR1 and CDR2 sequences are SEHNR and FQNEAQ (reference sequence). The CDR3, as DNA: TGTGCCAGCAGTAATAGGGGACAGGGGGACATTCAGTACTTC. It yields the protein CASSNRGQGDIQYF. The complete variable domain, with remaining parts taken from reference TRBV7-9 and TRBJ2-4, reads DTGVSQNPRHKITKRGQNVTFRCDPISEHNRLYWYRQTLGQGPEFLTYFQNEAQLEKSRLLSDRFSAERPKGSFSTLEIQRTEQGDSAMYLCASSNRGQGDIQYFGAGTRLSVL.

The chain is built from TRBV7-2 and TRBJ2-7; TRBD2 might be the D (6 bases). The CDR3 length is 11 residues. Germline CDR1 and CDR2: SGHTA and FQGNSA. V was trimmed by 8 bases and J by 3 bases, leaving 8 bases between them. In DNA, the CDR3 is TGTGCCAGCGGACTATTCTACGAGCAGTACTTC. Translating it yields CASGLFYEQYF.

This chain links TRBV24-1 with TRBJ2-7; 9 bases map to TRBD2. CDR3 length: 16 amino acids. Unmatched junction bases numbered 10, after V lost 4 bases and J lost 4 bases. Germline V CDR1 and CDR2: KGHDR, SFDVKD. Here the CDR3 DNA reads TGTGCCACCAGTGACCCCGGGACTAGCAGGAGGTACGAGCAGTACTTC. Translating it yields CATSDPGTSRRYEQYF.

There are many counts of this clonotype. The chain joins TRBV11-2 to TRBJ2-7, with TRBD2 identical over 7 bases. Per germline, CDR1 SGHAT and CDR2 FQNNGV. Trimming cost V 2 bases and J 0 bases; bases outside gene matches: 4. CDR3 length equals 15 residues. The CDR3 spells CASSLNGGSSYEQYF. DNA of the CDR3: TGTGCCAGCAGCTTAAACGGCGGGAGCTCCTACGAGCAGTACTTC.

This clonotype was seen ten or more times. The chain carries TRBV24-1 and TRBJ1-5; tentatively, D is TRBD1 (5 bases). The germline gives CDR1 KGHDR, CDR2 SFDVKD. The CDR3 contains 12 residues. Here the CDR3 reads CAGVYSNQPQHF. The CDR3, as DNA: TGTGCAGGGGTGTATAGCAATCAGCCCCAGCATTTT.

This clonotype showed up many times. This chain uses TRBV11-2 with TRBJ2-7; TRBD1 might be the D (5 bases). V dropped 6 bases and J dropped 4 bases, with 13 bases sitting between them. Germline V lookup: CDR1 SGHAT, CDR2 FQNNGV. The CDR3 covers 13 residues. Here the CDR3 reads CASRGALPYEQYF. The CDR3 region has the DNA TGTGCCAGCAGAGGGGCCCTTCCGTACGAGCAGTACTTC.

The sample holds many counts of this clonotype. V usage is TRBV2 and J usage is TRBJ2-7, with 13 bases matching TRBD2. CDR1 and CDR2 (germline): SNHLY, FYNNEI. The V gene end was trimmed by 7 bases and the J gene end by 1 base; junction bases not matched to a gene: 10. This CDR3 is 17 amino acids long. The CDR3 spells CASNPPGLAGVSYEQYF. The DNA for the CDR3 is TGTGCCAGCAATCCCCCCGGACTAGCGGGAGTTTCCTACGAGCAGTACTTC.

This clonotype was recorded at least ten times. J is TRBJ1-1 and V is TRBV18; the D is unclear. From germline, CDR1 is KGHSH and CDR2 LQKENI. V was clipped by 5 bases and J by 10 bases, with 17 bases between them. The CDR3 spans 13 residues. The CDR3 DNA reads TGTGCCAGCTCAGACGCACGGGGAGACGGAGCTTTCTTT. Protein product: CASSDARGDGAFF.